A single T cell receptor (beta chain) is shown here with its context. Its antigen is still unknown. The sample belongs to a study of T cells in Graves' hyperthyroidism and ophthalmopathy. The V and J ends lost 4 bases and 4 bases respectively, with 13 bases between them. The CDR3 covers 14 residues. Per the germline V gene, CDR1 is MNHEY and CDR2 is SVGAGI. Regarding the study as a whole: Among thyroid clonotypes expanded above 0.001, most also appeared in blood.

Hyperthyroidism of Graves' type that showed no ophthalmopathy progression within 18 months was stable. Those patients with uncontrolled infection, other autoimmune disease, pregnancy or lactation were excluded. Diagnosis relied on clinical symptoms, serum thyroxine and TRAb, thyroid ultrasound and orbital computed tomography. Regions amplified from RNA transcripts were the TCR beta CDR3 regions. Initially, a first-round RT-PCR of the TCR CDR3 employed the HTBI primer set. TCRdb reanalysed the multiplex PCR reads using MiXCR and keeps one entry per CDR3 protein. Found here are about 580,000 distinct CDR3 sequences, around 42% of them singletons; the top ten hold about 7.8%.

The receptor's source is a woman between 18 and 29 years old with Graves' hyperthyroidism. This sequence joins TRBV6-5 and TRBJ1-1, with TRBD1 as a possible D gene (6 bases). The sequenced material came from peripheral blood or thyroid tissue (not recorded which). CDR3 residues: CASSLYRETTEAFF. In DNA, the CDR3 is TGTGCCAGCAGTTTATACAGGGAGACCACTGAAGCTTTCTTT.